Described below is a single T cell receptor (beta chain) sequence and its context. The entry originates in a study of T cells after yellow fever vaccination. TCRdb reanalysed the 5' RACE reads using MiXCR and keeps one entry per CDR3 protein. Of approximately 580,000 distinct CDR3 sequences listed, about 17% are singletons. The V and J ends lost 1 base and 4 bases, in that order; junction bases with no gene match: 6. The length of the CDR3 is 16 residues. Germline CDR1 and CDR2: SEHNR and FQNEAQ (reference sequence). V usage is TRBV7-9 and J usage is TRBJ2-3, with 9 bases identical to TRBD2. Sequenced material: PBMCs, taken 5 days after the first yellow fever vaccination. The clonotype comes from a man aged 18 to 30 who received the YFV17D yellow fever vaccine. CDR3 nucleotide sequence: TGTGCCAGCAGCTTAGACGGCGGGGGGGGAGCAGATACGCAGTATTTT. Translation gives CASSLDGGGGADTQYF.